The following is a T cell receptor (beta chain) sequence with its context. These data belong to a study of blood T cell repertoires in COVID-19. Here immunoSEQ multiplex PCR was the method, and the copy in TCRdb shows in-frame clones only, minus some. The table lists about 400,000 clones, 85% to 90% of them singletons. Germline assignment: CDR1 GTSNPN and CDR2 SVGIG (reference sequence). The CDR3 loop spans 15 amino acids. Trimming left V 1 base short and J 2 bases short, with 14 bases between. This rearrangement joins TRBV30 to TRBJ1-2; D call uncertain. The sequence was obtained from a woman under 40 with acute COVID-19. The sample was PBMCs or T cells enriched from blood (not recorded which). The CDR3 nucleotides are TGTGCCTGGAGTGCCAACTCAATTCGGAACTATGGCTACACCTTC. It specifies CAWSANSIRNYGYTF.